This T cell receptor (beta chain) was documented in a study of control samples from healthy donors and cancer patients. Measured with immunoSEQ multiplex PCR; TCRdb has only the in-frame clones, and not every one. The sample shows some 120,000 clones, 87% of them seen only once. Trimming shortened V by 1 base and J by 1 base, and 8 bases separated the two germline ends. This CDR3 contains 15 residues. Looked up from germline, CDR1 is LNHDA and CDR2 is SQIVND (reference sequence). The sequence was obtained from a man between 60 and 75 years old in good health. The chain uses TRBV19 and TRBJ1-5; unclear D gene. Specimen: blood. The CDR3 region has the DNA TGTGCCAGTAGTATAGTGGGGTCGAGCAATCAGCCCCAGCATTTT. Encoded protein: CASSIVGSSNQPQHF.